This section outlines one T cell receptor beta chain sequence together with its context. Its antigen is not known. This CDR3 is built from 15 residues. Trimming cost V 1 base and J 8 bases; bases outside gene matches: 6. Germline CDR1 SGHRS, CDR2 YFSETQ. This entry is derived from a study of CD4 T cells in relation to SARS-CoV-2 and coronaviruses. Study-level background: Median patient age was almost 40 years, spanning 21 to 72 years.

Clones were read by immunoSEQ multiplex PCR, and TCRdb kept only the in-frame ones, dropping some. Of about 36,000 clones in the sample, over 75% are singletons; the top ten hold just over 20%. This chain joins TRBV5-1 and TRBJ2-1, with 10 nucleotides matching TRBD2. The source is an adult with COVID-19. Sequencing input: memory CD4+ T cells from PBMCs, cultured in vitro. The CDR3, as DNA: TGCGCCAGCAGCTTGCCTAGCGGGAGCGGGGATGAGCAGTTCTTC. Its protein product is CASSLPSGSGDEQFF. The variable domain in full, completed from reference TRBV5-1 and TRBJ2-1, reads KAGVTQTPRYLIKTRGQQVTLSCSPISGHRSVSWYQQTPGQGLQFLFEYFSETQRNKGNFPGRFSGRQFSNSRSEMNVSTLELGDSALYLCASSLPSGSGDEQFFGPGTRLTVL.